Following are 19 T cell receptor beta chains from one sample sequenced in a study of vaccination effects on CD4 cells after COVID-19. Their target antigens are unknown. Generated by immunoSEQ multiplex PCR, the TCRdb table keeps only in-frame clones and is missing some. The data show tens of thousands of clones, around 70% seen once. Expansion with viral peptide pools was applied to antigen-specific CD4+ T cells by the ViraFEST assay prior to sequencing. Following 10 days of culture, CD4+ T cells were isolated. Vaccine recipients, nucleocapsid antibody negative, had no prior SARS-CoV-2 infection. The sample in question was CD4+ T cells from PBMCs cultured with SARS-CoV-2 spike peptides, obtained before COVID-19 vaccination. These receptors were taken from a human donor who received a COVID-19 vaccine.

The table lists this clone with a few counts. The chain links TRBV30 to TRBJ1-5, with a weak D call TRBD1 (5 bases). Looked up from germline, CDR1 is GTSNPN and CDR2 is SVGIG (reference sequence). V lost 0 bases and J 4 bases, leaving 7 bases between the germline ends. CDR3 length equals 13 residues. The CDR3 sequence: CAWSVRGNQPQHF. The CDR3, as DNA: TGTGCCTGGAGTGTACGGGGGAATCAGCCCCAGCATTTT. Full variable domain (missing parts from reference TRBV30 and TRBJ1-5): SQTIHQWPATLVQPVGSPLSLECTVEGTSNPNLYWYRQAAGRGLQLLFYSVGIGQISSEVPQNLSASRPQDRQFILSSKKLLLSDSGFYLCAWSVRGNQPQHFGDGTRLSIL.

For this clone: Mismatch with germline at one junction end may stem from a read error. The chain joins TRBV7-7 to TRBJ2-5; D is ambiguous. This CDR3 region has 13 residues. Per germline, CDR1 SSHAT and CDR2 FNYEAQ (reference sequence). The CDR3 DNA reads TGTGCTAGCAGCTTAGGGCCCAAAGAGACCCAGTACTTC. Translated, it gives CASSLGPKETQYF.

The chain is built from TRBV5-1 and TRBJ2-5, with a weak D call TRBD1 (6 bases). Trimming removed 7 bases from V and 2 bases from J, with 15 bases in between. The CDR3 has 14 residues. Germline loops: CDR1 SGHRS, CDR2 YFSETQ. CDR3 sequence: CASSRPGTQETQYF. CDR3 bases: TGCGCCAGCTCCCGGCCGGGGACACAAGAGACCCAGTACTTC.

V is TRBV9 and J is TRBJ2-1; TRBD2 agrees at 8 bases. V lost 0 bases to trimming and J lost 6 bases; unmatched junction nucleotides: 8. CDR1 and CDR2 from the germline V gene are SGDLS and YYNGEE. There are 16 residues in the CDR3. This chain's CDR3 is CASSVEGTRARNEQFF. CDR3 coding DNA: TGTGCCAGCAGCGTAGAAGGGACTAGGGCTCGCAATGAGCAGTTCTTC.

This sequence joins TRBV4-2 and TRBJ2-7; D perhaps matches TRBD1 (6 bases). This CDR3 is 14 amino acids long. V was cut by 1 base and J by 2 bases, with 9 bases left in between. The germline V gene encodes CDR1 LGHNA and CDR2 YNFKEQ. This CDR3 reads CASSQAGAPYEQYF. In DNA form, the CDR3 reads TGTGCCAGCAGCCAAGCAGGGGCCCCCTACGAGCAGTACTTC.

The rearrangement joins TRBV6-5 to TRBJ1-4, with D possibly TRBD1 on 5 matching bases. Trimming left V 3 bases short and J 8 bases short, with 13 bases between. The CDR3 length is 14 residues. CDR1 MNHEY and CDR2 SVGAGI come from the germline V gene. The CDR3 DNA reads as TGTGCCAGCAGTTATAATCCCGGGGGGGAAAAACTGTTTTTT. Protein product: CASSYNPGGEKLFF.

This clone has just one count. The chain combines TRBV3-1 (or the pseudogene TRBV3-2) with TRBJ2-3; 7 positions match TRBD2. J was trimmed by 8 bases and V by 4 bases; bases with no gene match: 3. Germline assignment: CDR1 LGHDT and CDR2 YNNKEL (reference sequence). The CDR3 runs to 12 residues. The CDR3 nucleotides read TGTGCCAGCAGCCCACGGGGGGTTACGCAGTATTTT. It codes for CASSPRGVTQYF.

The chain employs TRBV7-9 and TRBJ1-1; D is undetermined. In germline, CDR1 is SEHNR, CDR2 FQNEAQ (reference sequence). V was cut by 5 bases and J by 5 bases, with 9 bases left in between. The CDR3 extends over 12 amino acids. CDR3 region: CASSLLGTEAFF. For the CDR3, the DNA is TGTGCCAGCAGCCTACTGGGGACTGAAGCTTTCTTT.

A few counts support this clone. The chain is built from TRBV24-1 and TRBJ1-5, with D uncertain. There are 10 residues in the CDR3. Deletions cut 7 bases from V and 7 bases from J, with 4 bases between. Germline V gene sequence: CDR1 KGHDR, CDR2 SFDVKD. The CDR3 here is CATSRQPQHF. The DNA of the CDR3 is TGTGCCACCAGCCGGCAGCCCCAGCATTTT.

J is TRBJ2-2 and V is TRBV13, with D possibly being TRBD1 or TRBD2 (6 bases each). V was cut by 7 bases and J by 2 bases, with 11 bases left in between. The CDR3 sequence is 14 residues long. The V gene's germline CDR1 is PRHDT and CDR2 FYEKMQ (reference sequence). The CDR3 region is CASTRGENTGELFF. CDR3 DNA sequence: TGTGCCAGCACAAGGGGGGAAAACACCGGGGAGCTGTTTTTT.

The chain recombines TRBV3-1 (or the pseudogene TRBV3-2) with TRBJ1-4; D is unresolved. Germline CDR1 reads LGHDT; CDR2 reads YNNKEL (reference sequence). V was pared by 3 bases and J by 7 bases, with 9 bases between. CDR3 length: 13 residues. CDR3 region: CASSQGWGEKLFF. The CDR3 nucleotides read TGTGCCAGCAGCCAGGGGTGGGGTGAAAAACTGTTTTTT.

The genes are TRBV6-5 and TRBJ2-7; 7 nucleotides agree with TRBD2. CDR1 and CDR2 (germline): MNHEY, SVGAGI. J lost 0 bases, V lost 8 bases, and 4 bases had no gene match. The CDR3 sequence is 13 residues long. DNA of the CDR3: TGTGCCAGCCAAACTAGCGCCTCCTACGAGCAGTACTTC. Its protein product is CASQTSASYEQYF.

CDR3 bases: TGTGCTAGTGTCGTGGGACAGAACACTGAAGCTTTCTTT. It specifies CASVVGQNTEAFF. The chain recombines TRBV12-5 with TRBJ1-1; possible D gene TRBD1, 6 bases. V gave up 7 bases and J gave up 1 base, with 10 bases separating them. The CDR3 contains 13 residues. The germline V gene encodes CDR1 LGHNT and CDR2 FRNRAP. The whole variable domain, remainder taken from reference TRBV12-5 and TRBJ1-1, is DARVTQTPRHKVTEMGQEVTMRCQPILGHNTVFWYRQTMMQGLELLAYFRNRAPLDDSGMPKDRFSAEMPDATLATLKIQPSEPRDSAVYFCASVVGQNTEAFFGQGTRLTVV.

The chain is built from TRBV5-6 and TRBJ2-1; 8 positions match TRBD2. This CDR3 comprises 14 residues. Germline V gene data show CDR1 as SGHDT and CDR2 as YYEEEE. The trim removed 4 bases at V and 8 bases at J, leaving 8 bases unmatched. This chain's CDR3 is CASSPSGGRDEQFF. DNA of the CDR3: TGTGCCAGCAGCCCAAGCGGGGGAAGGGATGAGCAGTTCTTC.

J is TRBJ1-4 and V is TRBV10-3; TRBD1 is a possible D gene (6 bases). Trimming left V 5 bases short and J 3 bases short, with 10 bases between. The CDR3 has 14 residues. Germline values: CDR1 ENHRY, CDR2 SYGVKD. In DNA, the CDR3 is TGTGCCATCAGTCAGGGGTCCGCTAATGAAAAACTGTTTTTT. It translates to CAISQGSANEKLFF.

The chain links TRBV2 to TRBJ1-2; D is unresolved. The CDR3 spans 13 residues. V gave up 0 bases and J gave up 6 bases, with 8 bases separating them. Germline V gene data show CDR1 as SNHLY and CDR2 as FYNNEI. The CDR3 reads CASSEALRDGYTF. As DNA, the CDR3 is TGTGCCAGCAGTGAAGCGCTTCGGGATGGCTACACCTTC.

This clone was counted between two and nine times. The chain carries TRBV5-1 and TRBJ1-2; D possibly corresponds to TRBD1 (5 bases). Germline loops: CDR1 SGHRS, CDR2 YFSETQ. With 1 base removed from V and 6 bases from J, the gap between germline ends came to 16 bases. The CDR3 spans 15 residues. CDR3 amino acids: CASSLLGGYSDGYTF. In DNA form, the CDR3 reads TGCGCCAGCAGCTTGTTGGGGGGGTATTCGGATGGCTACACCTTC.

The chain uses TRBV7-2 and TRBJ2-4; D gene ambiguous. V was trimmed by 3 bases and J by 0 bases, leaving 12 bases between them. CDR1 is SGHTA and CDR2 is FQGNSA in the germline V gene. This CDR3 contains 16 residues. CDR3 DNA: TGTGCCAGCAGCTTTAGGGATGTACTAGCCAAAAACATTCAGTACTTC. The encoded protein is CASSFRDVLAKNIQYF. The entire variable domain, with the rest obtained from reference TRBV7-2 and TRBJ2-4, is as follows: GAGVSQSPSNKVTEKGKDVELRCDPISGHTALYWYRQSLGQGLEFLIYFQGNSAPDKSGLPSDRFSAERTGGSVSTLTIQRTQQEDSAVYLCASSFRDVLAKNIQYFGAGTRLSVL.

There are a few counts of this clone. The genes are TRBV29-1 and TRBJ1-4; the D gene is possibly TRBD1 (6 bases). The CDR3 is 12 amino acids. CDR1 is SQVTM and CDR2 is ANQGSEA in the germline V gene. The ends were cut back, 4 bases at V and 11 bases at J, with 14 bases in the middle. The CDR3 DNA sequence: TGCAGCGTTGTCAAACAGGGAGGGAAACTGTTTTTT. Its translation is CSVVKQGGKLFF.